This TCR beta chain was sequenced for a study of cytomegalovirus exposure and HLA in healthy donors. Study outcomes and limitations: The CMV antigen specificity of a few CMV-associated chains was confirmed through in vitro analysis. Being productive about 90% or about 30% of the time was typical of most TCR beta V segments in an earlier analysis.

Use of 60 Vbeta and 13 Jbeta primers characterized the PCR. The repertoire was sequenced with immunoSEQ multiplex PCR; TCRdb's copy has only in-frame clones and lacks some. The data hold fewer than 250,000 clones, with 79% observed a single time. Regarding this clone: Antigen specificity is unknown.

Donors were nominally healthy when sampled, though unrecorded immune exposures were likely. The sequence derives from a woman aged 50 to 65 in good health and CMV-seronegative. Sequencing input: PBMCs.

As DNA, the CDR3 is TGTGCCAGCAGCTTATTGGCAGGGACTGAAGCTTTCTTT. Encoded protein: CASSLLAGTEAFF. The chain carries TRBV7-2 and TRBJ1-1; TRBD1 might be the D (5 bases). Germline-derived CDR1 and CDR2 are SGHTA and FQGNSA. This CDR3 is 13 amino acids long. Trimming cost V 2 bases and J 5 bases, with 9 bases left between them.